These 4 T cell receptor beta chains were all obtained from the same sample, sequenced in a study of T cell clones after liver transplantation. Repertoires were generated with immunoSEQ multiplex PCR, while TCRdb's copy carries only in-frame clones and drops some. The sample lists 75,000 to 100,000 clones, around four fifths occurring once. The sequencing here drew on CD4+ T cells from blood, taken 45 to 46 months after liver transplant. Source of these receptors: a human patient who received a liver transplant. The graft donor may be the source of some T cells.

The chain is built from TRBV11-1 and TRBJ2-4; possible D gene TRBD2, 6 bases. The CDR3 contains 15 residues. Germline loops: CDR1 SGHAT, CDR2 FQDESV (reference sequence). Trimming cost V 5 bases and J 3 bases, with 14 bases left between them. As DNA, the CDR3 is TGTGCCAGCAGCCCCTGGAGGGCGAGCAAAAACATTCAGTACTTC. Amino acid sequence: CASSPWRASKNIQYF.

The J gene is TRBJ1-1, the V gene TRBV29-1; no clear D gene. The CDR3 has 14 amino acids. Germline CDR1 reads SQVTM; CDR2 reads ANQGSEA. V lost 5 bases and J lost 3, with 16 bases in between. The CDR3 nucleotides are TGCAGCGTTATACGGGTTTTTGGAGACACTGAAGCTTTCTTT. It codes for CSVIRVFGDTEAFF.

This clone was observed once. The genes are TRBV7-2 and TRBJ1-1; the match to TRBD1 covers 7 bases. In germline, CDR1 is SGHTA, CDR2 FQGNSA. The CDR3 runs to 17 residues. J gave up 1 base and V 4 bases, and 12 bases lay outside the gene matches. The CDR3 reads CASSSYGIRQGNTEAFF. CDR3 DNA: TGTGCCAGCAGCTCCTACGGGATACGACAGGGGAACACTGAAGCTTTCTTT. Complete variable domain (other parts from reference TRBV7-2 and TRBJ1-1): GAGVSQSPSNKVTEKGKDVELRCDPISGHTALYWYRQSLGQGLEFLIYFQGNSAPDKSGLPSDRFSAERTGGSVSTLTIQRTQQEDSAVYLCASSSYGIRQGNTEAFFGQGTRLTVV.

The chain combines TRBV7-2 with TRBJ2-1, with 12 bases that match TRBD2. Germline V gives CDR1 SGHTA, CDR2 FQGNSA. The CDR3 sequence is 17 residues long. Losses at the gene ends were 5 bases for V and 4 bases for J; bases not matched to a gene: 9. CDR3 loop: CASSPTSGSMVYNEQFF. As DNA, the CDR3 is TGTGCCAGCAGCCCGACTAGCGGGAGCATGGTGTACAATGAGCAGTTCTTC.